One and the same sample provided the 14 T cell receptor beta chains below, sequenced in a study of blood T cell repertoires in COVID-19. Using immunoSEQ multiplex PCR, the repertoire was profiled, and TCRdb retains in-frame clones only, with some absent. The sample has 130,000 to 150,000 clones; 85% to 90% are singletons. Sequenced input: peripheral blood. Receptor source: a woman aged 60-70 years with active COVID-19.

The chain uses TRBV11-2 and TRBJ2-5; D is unresolved. The CDR3 spans 15 residues. V lost 5 bases, J lost 3 bases, and 16 bases lay in between. CDR1 is SGHAT and CDR2 is FQNNGV in the germline V gene. The CDR3 spells CASSHRVSKEETQYF. DNA of the CDR3: TGTGCCAGCAGCCATCGGGTATCTAAGGAAGAGACCCAGTACTTC.

J is TRBJ2-6 and V is TRBV7-9; D unclear. Trimming removed 2 bases at V and 4 bases at J, with 6 bases between. The germline gives CDR1 SEHNR, CDR2 FQNEAQ (reference sequence). The CDR3 length is 14 residues. The CDR3 region has the DNA TGTGCCAGCAGCTTAATGGCCGGGGCCAACGTCCTGACTTTC. Its protein product is CASSLMAGANVLTF.

The chain uses TRBV3-1 (or the pseudogene TRBV3-2) and TRBJ2-1; no clear D. The germline V gene encodes CDR1 LGHDT and CDR2 YNNKEL (reference sequence). Trimming took 1 base from V and 6 from J, leaving 7 bases between them. CDR3 size: 13 residues. CDR3 DNA sequence: TGTGCCAGCAGCCAAGTCGCCGGCAATGAGCAGTTCTTC. This encodes CASSQVAGNEQFF.

The chain carries TRBV28 and TRBJ2-7; D perhaps matches TRBD2 (5 bases). Trimming pared 8 bases from V and 2 bases from J, leaving 16 bases between. The germline gives CDR1 MDHEN, CDR2 SYDVKM. This CDR3 contains 14 residues. The CDR3 region is CASLGLPGTYEQYF. The CDR3 DNA is TGTGCCAGCTTAGGACTGCCGGGGACCTACGAGCAGTACTTC.

This clone has a handful of counts. V and J are TRBV4-1 and TRBJ2-7, with D perhaps matching TRBD2 (5 bases). The V gene's germline CDR1 is MGHRA and CDR2 YSYEKL. V lost 1 base, J lost 0 bases, and 7 bases lay in between. The CDR3 loop spans 14 amino acids. The CDR3 bases are TGCGCCAGCAGCCAAGGGACTGACTCCTACGAGCAGTACTTC. Translated: CASSQGTDSYEQYF.

The chain couples TRBV4-2 to TRBJ2-1; 7 nucleotides line up with TRBD1. CDR3 length: 15 residues. Losses at the gene ends were 3 bases for V and 8 bases for J; bases not matched to a gene: 10. Germline loops: CDR1 LGHNA, CDR2 YNFKEQ. The CDR3 DNA is TGTGCCAGCAGCCAGCCTGGCAGGGGGACCGATGAGCAGTTCTTC. Translating gives CASSQPGRGTDEQFF.

The V and J genes are TRBV7-9 and TRBJ2-4; 9 bases match TRBD1. The CDR3 extends over 19 amino acids. V gave up 2 bases and J gave up 2 bases; unmatched junction bases: 13. The germline V gene has CDR1 SEHNR and CDR2 FQNEAQ (reference sequence). The CDR3 here is CASSLLVLGQGRSKNIQYF. Here the CDR3 DNA reads TGTGCCAGCAGCTTATTGGTTTTAGGACAGGGGAGATCCAAAAACATTCAGTACTTC. The whole variable domain, remainder taken from reference TRBV7-9 and TRBJ2-4, is DTGVSQNPRHKITKRGQNVTFRCDPISEHNRLYWYRQTLGQGPEFLTYFQNEAQLEKSRLLSDRFSAERPKGSFSTLEIQRTEQGDSAMYLCASSLLVLGQGRSKNIQYFGAGTRLSVL.

This chain uses TRBV7-3 with TRBJ2-3, with D tentatively TRBD1 (6 bases). The CDR3 is 13 amino acids. Germline loops: CDR1 SGHTA, CDR2 FQGTGA. Trimming shortened V by 2 bases and J by 4 bases, and 7 bases separated the two germline ends. The CDR3 is CASSLQGSDTQYF. The CDR3 DNA is TGTGCCAGCAGCTTACAGGGGTCAGATACGCAGTATTTT.

The chain is built from TRBV7-9 and TRBJ2-7, with D tentatively TRBD2 (6 bases). Germline V gene lookup returns CDR1 SEHNR and CDR2 FQNEAQ (reference sequence). This CDR3 region has 16 residues. Trimming took off 5 bases at V and 6 bases at J, with 23 bases between the two ends. For the CDR3, the DNA is TGTGCCAGCAGCCCCAGGCGAGGGACTCACGCCTTCGAGCAGTACTTC. Translation gives CASSPRRGTHAFEQYF.

The chain links TRBV28 to TRBJ1-4; 8 nucleotides align to TRBD1. The V segment lost 8 bases and the J segment 8 bases; nucleotides outside the gene matches: 7. The length of the CDR3 is 13 residues. Germline CDR1 and CDR2: MDHEN and SYDVKM. The CDR3 reads CASRTGIGEKLFF. CDR3 DNA sequence: TGTGCCAGCCGGACAGGGATTGGGGAAAAACTGTTTTTT.

The genes are TRBV7-2 and TRBJ1-1; D unresolved. V lost 1 base and J lost 6, with 6 bases in between. Germline CDR1 SGHTA, CDR2 FQGNSA. The CDR3 covers 12 residues. The CDR3 sequence: CASSLGRAEAFF. For the CDR3, the DNA is TGTGCCAGCAGCTTAGGGCGGGCTGAAGCTTTCTTT.

This sequence joins TRBV6-5 and TRBJ2-7; 7 bases line up with TRBD2. Germline V lookup: CDR1 MNHEY, CDR2 SVGAGI. This CDR3 region has 13 residues. The V gene end was trimmed by 10 bases and the J gene end by 5 bases; junction bases not matched to a gene: 11. The CDR3 DNA sequence: TGTGCCACCCGAGCGGGGAGGATCCACGAGCAGTACTTC. Protein sequence: CATRAGRIHEQYF.

Ten or more counts support this clone. The V call is TRBV28, the J call TRBJ2-7; TRBD1 matches at 8 bases. Trimming took 3 bases from V and 7 from J; bases not matched to a gene: 17. Germline V gene lookup returns CDR1 MDHEN and CDR2 SYDVKM. This CDR3 is 17 amino acids long. CDR3 nucleotides: TGTGCCAGCAGTTTGGGGACAGGCCTTTTAGAGGATCAGGAGCAGTACTTC. It is translated as CASSLGTGLLEDQEQYF.

The V and J genes are TRBV4-3 and TRBJ2-6; possible D gene TRBD2, 7 bases. The CDR3 consists of 17 residues. CDR1 is LGHNA, CDR2 YSLEER, per germline. Between the trimmed V and J ends, which lost 4 bases and 2 bases, there was a span of 15 bases. This CDR3 is CASSLGGRVTGANVLTF. The CDR3 DNA follows: TGCGCCAGCAGCCTGGGGGGGCGGGTGACTGGGGCCAACGTCCTGACTTTC.